Listed below are T cell receptor beta chains from one sample, sequenced in a study of T cell responses to AZD1222 COVID-19 vaccine. The data were produced by immunoSEQ multiplex PCR, yet TCRdb's version contains in-frame clones alone and is incomplete. The sample holds around 120,000 clones; around 88% are singletons and the top ten take approximately 10%. The starting material was peripheral blood, obtained on day 0 of AZD1222 vaccination. These TCRs come from an adult in good health. The CDR3 runs from the conserved cysteine through the conserved F or W. A D gene is named only where the DNA matches it firmly. Size tells how often a clone was seen (once, few, many) or the class of an expanded clone, and some rows leave it out.

clone size	D gene	J gene	V gene	CDR3 protein	CDR3 DNA
few	.	TRBJ1-4	TRBV19	CASSHPPKYGGLATNEKLFF	TGTGCCAGTAGCCACCCTCCTAAGTACGGGGGACTCGCAACTAATGAAAAACTGTTTTTT
.	.	TRBJ1-6	TRBV6-5	CASSYGMTINSPLHF	TGTGCCAGCAGTTATGGAATGACAATCAATTCACCCCTCCACTTT
.	.	TRBJ2-1	TRBV6-2/TRBV6-3	CASSSTRLEQFF	TGTGCCAGCAGTTCGACTCGACTCGAGCAGTTCTTC
.	.	TRBJ1-1	TRBV4-1	CASSQDSGRLDTEAFF	TGCGCCAGCAGCCAAGATAGCGGCAGGTTGGACACTGAAGCTTTCTTT
.	TRBD2	TRBJ2-2	TRBV6-2/TRBV6-3	CASSLTSGGGGELFF	TGTGCCAGCAGCCTCACTAGCGGGGGAGGCGGGGAGCTGTTTTTT
.	.	TRBJ2-1	TRBV5-6	CASSLDQGSYNEQFF	TGTGCCAGCAGCTTGGATCAGGGCTCCTACAATGAGCAGTTCTTC
.	.	TRBJ1-2	TRBV21-1	CASSPPHF	TGTGCCAGCAGCCCGCCTCACTTC
.	.	TRBJ2-2	TRBV7-8	CASSLAHNTGELFF	TGTGCCAGCAGCTTAGCGCATAACACCGGGGAGCTGTTTTTT
.	TRBD1	TRBJ1-5	TRBV5-1	CASSGRDRGQGLSNQPQHF	TGCGCCAGCAGCGGTCGGGACAGGGGGCAGGGGTTGAGCAATCAGCCCCAGCATTTT
.	TRBD2	TRBJ2-7	TRBV5-1	CASSPGLAFLHEQYF	TGCGCCAGCAGCCCGGGACTAGCGTTCCTCCACGAGCAGTACTTC
.	TRBD2	TRBJ2-1	TRBV9	CASSLGTSGTYNEQFF	TGTGCCAGCAGCCTAGGGACTAGCGGGACCTACAATGAGCAGTTCTTC
.	TRBD1	TRBJ2-7	TRBV29-1	CSAWDRPPYEQYF	TGCAGCGCCTGGGACAGGCCTCCCTACGAGCAGTACTTC
.	.	TRBJ1-1	TRBV27	CASSPTEAFF	TGTGCCAGCAGTCCCACTGAAGCTTTCTTT
.	.	TRBJ2-3	TRBV5-1	CASGGGATDTQYF	TGCGCCAGCGGCGGAGGGGCCACAGATACGCAGTATTTT
once	.	TRBJ1-5	TRBV7-6	CASSLTGHQTNQPQHF	TGTGCCAGCAGCTTAACGGGGCACCAAACCAATCAGCCCCAGCATTTT
.	TRBD2	TRBJ2-3	TRBV7-2	CASGLREGDTQYF	TGTGCCAGCGGCCTACGGGAGGGAGATACGCAGTATTTT
.	TRBD1	TRBJ1-5	TRBV2	CASNSAGGSQPQHF	TGTGCCAGCAATTCGGCAGGGGGCAGTCAGCCCCAGCATTTT
.	.	TRBJ1-5	TRBV10-3	CAISRDGNQPQHF	TGTGCCATCAGCCGGGACGGGAATCAGCCCCAGCATTTT
.	.	TRBJ1-6	TRBV11-3	CASSAQDNSPLHF	TGTGCCAGCAGCGCACAGGATAATTCACCCCTCCACTTT
.	TRBD1	TRBJ2-2	TRBV18	CASSAGTGTTGELFF	TGTGCCAGCTCGGCCGGGACAGGGACCACCGGGGAGCTGTTTTTT
.	.	TRBJ2-7	TRBV6-5	CASSDTLGSSYEQYF	TGTGCCAGCAGCGACACTCTGGGCAGCTCCTACGAGCAGTACTTC
.	TRBD1	TRBJ1-5	TRBV2	CASSDWGQYNQPQHF	TGTGCCAGCAGTGATTGGGGACAGTACAATCAGCCCCAGCATTTT
.	.	TRBJ1-1	TRBV28	CASSFAGLNTEAFF	TGTGCCAGCAGTTTCGCGGGCTTGAACACTGAAGCTTTCTTT
.	.	TRBJ2-7	TRBV6-5	CASSSGRLDLSYEQYF	TGTGCCAGCAGTTCGGGGCGACTAGACCTGTCCTACGAGCAGTACTTC
.	.	TRBJ1-1	TRBV2	CASSSLGAGPQLAFF	TGTGCCAGCAGCTCTCTGGGGGCGGGACCCCAACTAGCTTTCTTT
.	TRBD1	TRBJ1-1	TRBV7-6	CASSRTGNTEAFF	TGTGCCAGCAGCCGGACAGGGAACACTGAAGCTTTCTTT